The clone carrying this TCR beta chain was recorded at least ten times. This entry is derived from a study of T cells in Graves' hyperthyroidism and ophthalmopathy. Trimming took off 2 bases at V and 0 bases at J, with 7 bases between the two ends. This CDR3 is built from 14 residues. Germline lookup yields CDR1 SGHTA and CDR2 FQGTGA. It was RNA transcripts that yielded the amplified TCR beta CDR3 regions. HTBI primers were used for first-round RT-PCR of the TCR CDR3. TCRdb called the multiplex PCR reads again in MiXCR, with one record for every CDR3 protein. This repertoire shows around 400,000 distinct CDR3 sequences, 25% found once; its top ten account for more than 60%.

The V and J genes are TRBV7-3 and TRBJ1-1; D is uncertain. This receptor was identified in a man aged 45-65 years with Graves' hyperthyroidism. The sample was blood. The CDR3: CASSLHGMNTEAFF. Written as DNA, the CDR3 is TGTGCCAGCAGCTTACATGGCATGAACACTGAAGCTTTCTTT.